The 18 T cell receptor beta chains below come from one sample, sequenced in a study of a mutant IDH1 vaccine in newly diagnosed glioma. Sequencing used immunoSEQ multiplex PCR; TCRdb keeps in-frame clones, though not all of them. The profile shows 45,000 to 55,000 clones, 86% of them singletons. Described time point: baseline, week 1 (first vaccination visit). As to treatment: pre-vaccination baseline after standard-of-care therapy. The sample in question was PBMCs, obtained from a glioma patient treated with radiotherapy, temozolomide or both. These receptors came from a man aged 35 to 55 with glioma.

This clone has a handful of counts. The chain recombines TRBV5-4 with TRBJ1-2; D is unclear. This CDR3 has 12 amino acids. Germline lookup yields CDR1 SGHNT and CDR2 YYREEE (reference sequence). The V end lost 4 bases, the J end lost 5 bases, and 9 bases lay between the germline ends. The CDR3 sequence: CASSPGLYGYTF. CDR3 bases: TGTGCCAGCAGCCCCGGACTGTATGGCTACACCTTC. The full variable domain, rest sourced from reference TRBV5-4 and TRBJ1-2, is ETGVTQSPTHLIKTRGQQVTLRCSSQSGHNTVSWYQQALGQGPQFIFQYYREEENGRGNFPPRFSGLQFPNYSSELNVNALELDDSALYLCASSPGLYGYTFGSGTRLTVV.

J is TRBJ2-7 and V is TRBV7-2; D gene unclear. V lost 5 bases to trimming and J lost 1 base, with 12 bases between them. The CDR3 extends over 14 amino acids. Germline V CDR1 and CDR2: SGHTA, FQGNSA. The CDR3 region has the DNA TGTGCCAGCAGCCCTCGTTCCCAGTCCTACGAGCAGTACTTC. This encodes CASSPRSQSYEQYF.

This sequence joins TRBV19 and TRBJ2-3; possibly TRBD2 for D (6 bases). V lost 8 bases to trimming and J lost 3 bases, with 21 bases between them. Germline V CDR1 and CDR2: LNHDA, SQIVND (reference sequence). This CDR3 spans 16 amino acids. Here the CDR3 DNA reads TGTGCCAGTGGAAAATCCGGGGCAAGCGGGACAGATACGCAGTATTTT. Its translation is CASGKSGASGTDTQYF.

This clone was counted once. CDR3: CASSQERGGRVPGELFF. The CDR3, as DNA: TGCGCCAGCAGCCAAGAGAGGGGCGGGAGGGTCCCCGGGGAGCTGTTTTTT. The gene calls are TRBV4-1 and TRBJ2-2; TRBD2 matches at 9 bases. This CDR3 has 17 amino acids. Trimming cost V 0 bases and J 6 bases; bases outside gene matches: 8. From germline, CDR1 is MGHRA and CDR2 YSYEKL.

This clone turned up a few times. The chain uses TRBV6-5 and TRBJ1-1; 9 nucleotides match TRBD1. CDR1 is MNHEY and CDR2 is SVGAGI in the germline V gene. CDR3 length: 14 residues. After removal of 5 bases from V and 1 base from J, the junction contained 2 bases not matched to a gene. CDR3 DNA sequence: TGTGCCAGCAGTCGACAGGGGGGGAACACTGAAGCTTTCTTT. Amino acids: CASSRQGGNTEAFF.

The CDR3 spells CASSPQGQTNTGELFF. CDR3 bases: TGTGCCAGCTCACCGCAGGGACAGACAAACACCGGGGAGCTGTTTTTT. The V call is TRBV18, the J call TRBJ2-2; 7 bases agree with TRBD1. V was pared by 3 bases and J by 2 bases, with 6 bases of the junction left unmatched. The CDR3 sequence is 16 residues long. From germline, CDR1 is KGHSH and CDR2 LQKENI.

This clone was detected a few times. The chain employs TRBV7-2 and TRBJ2-1; the D gene is possibly TRBD1 (6 bases). This CDR3 is built from 16 residues. Germline CDR1 and CDR2: SGHTA and FQGNSA. Trimming left V 6 bases short and J 9 bases short, with 24 bases between. Here the CDR3 reads CASSPRGPLTSAEQFF. CDR3 nucleotides: TGTGCCAGCAGTCCCAGGGGCCCTCTTACCTCGGCTGAGCAGTTCTTC.

The gene calls are TRBV11-1 and TRBJ1-1; D is uncertain. The CDR3 covers 12 residues. V lost 5 bases, J lost 5 bases, and 9 bases lay in between. The V gene's germline CDR1 is SGHAT and CDR2 FQDESV (reference sequence). The CDR3 here is CASSRFETEAFF. As DNA, the CDR3 is TGTGCCAGCAGCCGATTCGAGACTGAAGCTTTCTTT.

V and J are TRBV7-9 and TRBJ2-3; tentative D call: TRBD2 (5 bases). CDR3 length equals 15 residues. Looked up from germline, CDR1 is SEHNR and CDR2 is FQNEAQ (reference sequence). V lost 1 base and J lost 0, with 8 bases in between. CDR3 region: CASSLVAGSTDTQYF. DNA for the CDR3: TGTGCCAGCAGCTTAGTTGCGGGTAGCACAGATACGCAGTATTTT.

This clone was picked up one time. The rearrangement links TRBV4-1 to TRBJ1-3; D ambiguous. The V and J ends lost 1 base and 4 bases respectively, with 5 bases between them. The germline CDR1 and CDR2 sequences are MGHRA and YSYEKL. The CDR3 is made up of 13 amino acids. CDR3 in DNA: TGCGCCAGCAGCCAAGTGGGGGGAAACACCATATATTTT. It yields the protein CASSQVGGNTIYF.

This rearrangement joins TRBV4-3 to TRBJ2-7, with D perhaps matching TRBD1 or TRBD2 (5 bases each). The CDR3 contains 13 residues. Between the trimmed V and J ends, which lost 2 bases and 8 bases, there was a span of 13 bases. From germline, CDR1 is LGHNA and CDR2 YSLEER. CDR3 sequence: CASSQQTRGQQYF. CDR3 sequence (DNA): TGCGCCAGCAGCCAACAAACTAGGGGCCAGCAGTACTTC.

The V call is TRBV15, the J call TRBJ1-1; D gene uncertain. Germline assignment: CDR1 LNHNV and CDR2 YYDKDF (reference sequence). The CDR3 covers 13 residues. The ends were cut back, 1 base at V and 5 bases at J, with 8 bases in the middle. CDR3: CATSRVLGTEAFF. CDR3 nucleotide sequence: TGTGCCACCAGCAGAGTTCTGGGGACTGAAGCTTTCTTT.

This clone appeared a few times. This sequence joins TRBV5-1 and TRBJ1-1, with D possibly being TRBD1 (6 bases). V dropped 3 bases and J dropped 4 bases, with 25 bases sitting between them. Germline V lookup: CDR1 SGHRS, CDR2 YFSETQ. The length of the CDR3 is 18 residues. The CDR3 DNA is TGCGCCAGCAGCTCCCCCCGGGGGGCAGGAGCCTGGGGCACTGAAGCTTTCTTT. Translating it yields CASSSPRGAGAWGTEAFF.

The genes are TRBV5-8 and TRBJ2-4; D gene uncertain. Trimming removed 0 bases at V and 11 bases at J, with 6 bases between. Germline V gene data show CDR1 as SGHTS and CDR2 as YDEGEE. CDR3 length equals 11 residues. The CDR3 coding sequence is TGTGCCAGCAGCTTGGGACTGGTTCAGTACTTC. It codes for CASSLGLVQYF.

The chain combines TRBV13 with TRBJ1-1; 8 bases align to TRBD1. Per the germline V gene, CDR1 is PRHDT and CDR2 is FYEKMQ (reference sequence). The CDR3 extends over 16 amino acids. V was pared by 5 bases and J by 0 bases, with 8 bases of the junction left unmatched. CDR3 coding DNA: TGTGCCAGCAGCAGGCGGACAGGGTCCATGAACACTGAAGCTTTCTTT. The encoded protein is CASSRRTGSMNTEAFF.

This sequence joins TRBV7-6 and TRBJ2-6; D perhaps matches TRBD2 (6 bases). The V and J ends lost 1 base and 5 bases respectively, with 12 bases between them. The CDR3 loop spans 16 amino acids. Germline V lookup: CDR1 SGHVS, CDR2 FNYEAQ. The DNA of the CDR3 is TGTGCCAGCAGCTTAGAGGGCGGGAACTGGGCCAACGTCCTGACTTTC. Protein sequence: CASSLEGGNWANVLTF.

The rearrangement uses TRBV11-2 and TRBJ1-1; D uncertain. CDR3 length equals 14 residues. Deletions cut 6 bases from V and 1 base from J, with 12 bases between. Germline-derived CDR1 and CDR2 are SGHAT and FQNNGV. This chain's CDR3 is CASRPLRGNTEAFF. DNA for the CDR3: TGTGCCAGCAGACCACTTCGGGGGAACACTGAAGCTTTCTTT.

The chain recombines TRBV7-9 with TRBJ2-5; D may be TRBD2 (6 bases). This CDR3 region has 16 residues. Trimming removed 5 bases at V and 5 bases at J, with 21 bases between. Per the germline V gene, CDR1 is SEHNR and CDR2 is FQNEAQ (reference sequence). Here the CDR3 DNA reads TGTGCCAGCAGCCCAGGGTTCGGGAGCCCTGGGGAGACCCAGTACTTC. It yields the protein CASSPGFGSPGETQYF. Combining the CDR3 with reference TRBV7-9 and TRBJ2-5 gives the whole variable domain DTGVSQNPRHKITKRGQNVTFRCDPISEHNRLYWYRQTLGQGPEFLTYFQNEAQLEKSRLLSDRFSAERPKGSFSTLEIQRTEQGDSAMYLCASSPGFGSPGETQYFGPGTRLLVL.